The T cell receptor (beta chain) under discussion was sequenced for a study of blood T cell repertoires in COVID-19. Methods used by the authors: Amplifying reference gene primers gave estimates of nucleated cell counts. Sequencing used immunoSEQ multiplex PCR; TCRdb keeps in-frame clones, though not all of them. From that table come the V and J calls and clone size; the DNA was used to work out D and trimming. This table has about 350,000 clones, about 90% appearing once. Germline V gene lookup returns CDR1 SGHDN and CDR2 FVKESK. The CDR3 length is 16 residues. Trimming pared 4 bases from V and 0 bases from J, leaving 12 bases between.

This chain connects TRBV14 to TRBJ1-4; D possibly corresponds to TRBD1 (6 bases). Material: PBMCs or T cells enriched from blood (not recorded which). The clonotype originates from a woman in her twenties or thirties who had recovered from COVID-19. CDR3 sequence: CASSLRTAATNEKLFF. CDR3 nucleotides: TGTGCCAGCAGCCTTCGGACAGCTGCAACTAATGAAAAACTGTTTTTT.